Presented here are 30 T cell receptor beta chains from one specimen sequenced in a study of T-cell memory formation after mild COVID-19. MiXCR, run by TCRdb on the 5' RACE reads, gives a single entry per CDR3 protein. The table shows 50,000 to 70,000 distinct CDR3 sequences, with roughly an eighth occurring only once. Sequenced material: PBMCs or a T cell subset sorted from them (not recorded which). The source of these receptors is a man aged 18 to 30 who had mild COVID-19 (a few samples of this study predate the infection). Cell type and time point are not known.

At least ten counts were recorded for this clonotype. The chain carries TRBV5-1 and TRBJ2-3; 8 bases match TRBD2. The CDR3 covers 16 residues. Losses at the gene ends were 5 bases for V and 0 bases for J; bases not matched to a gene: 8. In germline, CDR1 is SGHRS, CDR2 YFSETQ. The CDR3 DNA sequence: TGCGCCAGCAGGAGCTCTAGCGGGCTCAGCACAGATACGCAGTATTTT. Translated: CASRSSSGLSTDTQYF. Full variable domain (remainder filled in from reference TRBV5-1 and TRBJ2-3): KAGVTQTPRYLIKTRGQQVTLSCSPISGHRSVSWYQQTPGQGLQFLFEYFSETQRNKGNFPGRFSGRQFSNSRSEMNVSTLELGDSALYLCASRSSSGLSTDTQYFGPGTRLTVL.

CDR3 DNA sequence: TGTGCCAGCAGCTCATTCCAGGGCGGCTATGGCTACACCTTC. It encodes CASSSFQGGYGYTF. J is TRBJ1-2 and V is TRBV7-2; D might be TRBD1 (5 bases). Germline assignment: CDR1 SGHTA and CDR2 FQGNSA. The length of the CDR3 is 14 residues. Trimming took off 4 bases at V and 4 bases at J, with 13 bases between the two ends.

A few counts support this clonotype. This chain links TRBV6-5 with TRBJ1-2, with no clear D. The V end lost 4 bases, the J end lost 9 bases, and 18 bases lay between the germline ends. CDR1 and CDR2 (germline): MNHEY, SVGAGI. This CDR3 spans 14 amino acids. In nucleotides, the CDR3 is TGTGCCAGCAGTTCCCAAGGGAGCTCGGAGAGCTACACCTTC. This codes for CASSSQGSSESYTF.

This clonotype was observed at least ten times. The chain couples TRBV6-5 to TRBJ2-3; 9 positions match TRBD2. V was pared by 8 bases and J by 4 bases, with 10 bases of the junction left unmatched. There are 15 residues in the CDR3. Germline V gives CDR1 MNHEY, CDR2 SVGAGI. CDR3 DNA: TGTGCCAGCTCAAGGCGGGGGGGGATCCCAGATACGCAGTATTTT. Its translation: CASSRRGGIPDTQYF.

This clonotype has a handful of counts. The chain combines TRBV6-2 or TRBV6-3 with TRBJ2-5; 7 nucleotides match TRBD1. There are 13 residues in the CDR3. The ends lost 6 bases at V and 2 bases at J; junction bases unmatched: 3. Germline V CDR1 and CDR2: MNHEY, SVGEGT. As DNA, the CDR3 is TGTGCCAGCAGGAAGACAGGGCAAGAGACCCAGTACTTC. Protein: CASRKTGQETQYF.

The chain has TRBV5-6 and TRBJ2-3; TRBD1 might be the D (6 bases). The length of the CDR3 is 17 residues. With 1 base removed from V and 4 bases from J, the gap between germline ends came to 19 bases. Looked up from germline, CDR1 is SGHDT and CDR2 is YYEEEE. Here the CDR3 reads CASSLLGASQSPDTQYF. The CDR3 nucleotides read TGTGCCAGCAGCTTGTTGGGGGCCAGTCAGTCCCCAGATACGCAGTATTTT.

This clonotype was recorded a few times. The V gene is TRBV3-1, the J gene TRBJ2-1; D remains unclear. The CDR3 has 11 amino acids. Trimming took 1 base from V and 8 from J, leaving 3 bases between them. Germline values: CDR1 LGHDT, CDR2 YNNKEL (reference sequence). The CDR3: CASSQVDEQFF. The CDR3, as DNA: TGTGCCAGCAGCCAAGTCGATGAGCAGTTCTTC.

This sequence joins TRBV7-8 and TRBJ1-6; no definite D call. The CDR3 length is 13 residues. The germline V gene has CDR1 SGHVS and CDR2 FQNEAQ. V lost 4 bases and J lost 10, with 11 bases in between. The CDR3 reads CASSSPVGSPLHF. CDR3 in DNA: TGTGCCAGCAGCTCCCCGGTCGGATCACCCCTCCACTTT. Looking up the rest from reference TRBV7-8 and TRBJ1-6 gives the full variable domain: GAGVSQSPRYKVAKRGQDVALRCDPISGHVSLFWYQQALGQGPEFLTYFQNEAQLDKSGLPSDRFFAERPEGSVSTLKIQRTQQEDSAVYLCASSSPVGSPLHFGNGTRLTVT.

The CDR3 coding sequence is TGCAGCGCTGGCGGGACAGCCCTCATGAACACTGAAGCTTTCTTT. Amino acids: CSAGGTALMNTEAFF. V usage is TRBV29-1 and J usage is TRBJ1-1; 7 bases are a match to TRBD1. V was clipped by 7 bases and J by 0 bases; unmatched bases: 11. The CDR3 totals 15 residues. Germline V lookup: CDR1 SQVTM, CDR2 ANQGSEA.

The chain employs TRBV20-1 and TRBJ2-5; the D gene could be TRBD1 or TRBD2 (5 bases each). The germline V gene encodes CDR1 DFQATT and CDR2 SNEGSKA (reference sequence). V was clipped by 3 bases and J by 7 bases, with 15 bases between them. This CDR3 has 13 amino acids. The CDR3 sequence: CSASRDGDRTQYF. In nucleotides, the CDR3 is TGCAGTGCTAGCCGGGACGGCGATCGGACCCAGTACTTC.

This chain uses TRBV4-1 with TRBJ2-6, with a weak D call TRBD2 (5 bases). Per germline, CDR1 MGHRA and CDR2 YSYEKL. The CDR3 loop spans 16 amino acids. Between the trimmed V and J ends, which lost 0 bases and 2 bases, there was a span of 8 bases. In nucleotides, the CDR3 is TGCGCCAGCAGCCAAGATTGGGGAGCTGGGGCCAACGTCCTGACTTTC. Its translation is CASSQDWGAGANVLTF.

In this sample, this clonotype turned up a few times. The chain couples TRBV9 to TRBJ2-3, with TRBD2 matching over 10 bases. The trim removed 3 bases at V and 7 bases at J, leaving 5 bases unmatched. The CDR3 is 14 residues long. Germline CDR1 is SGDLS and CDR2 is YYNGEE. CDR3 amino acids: CASSGSGGAHTQYF. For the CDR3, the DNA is TGTGCCAGCAGCGGAAGCGGGGGGGCACATACGCAGTATTTT. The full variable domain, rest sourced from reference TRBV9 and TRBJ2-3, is DSGVTQTPKHLITATGQRVTLRCSPRSGDLSVYWYQQSLDQGLQFLIQYYNGEERAKGNILERFSAQQFPDLHSELNLSSLELGDSALYFCASSGSGGAHTQYFGPGTRLTVL.

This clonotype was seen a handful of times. DNA of the CDR3: TGCGCCAGCAGCTTGGCCGGGGAAACCTACAATGAGCAGTTCTTC. This gives the protein CASSLAGETYNEQFF. The chain carries TRBV5-1 and TRBJ2-1; D is possibly TRBD2 (5 bases). Germline values: CDR1 SGHRS, CDR2 YFSETQ. The germline V and J ends were trimmed by 0 bases and 2 bases, with 9 bases remaining between them. This CDR3 has 15 residues. The entire variable domain, with the rest obtained from reference TRBV5-1 and TRBJ2-1, is as follows: KAGVTQTPRYLIKTRGQQVTLSCSPISGHRSVSWYQQTPGQGLQFLFEYFSETQRNKGNFPGRFSGRQFSNSRSEMNVSTLELGDSALYLCASSLAGETYNEQFFGPGTRLTVL.

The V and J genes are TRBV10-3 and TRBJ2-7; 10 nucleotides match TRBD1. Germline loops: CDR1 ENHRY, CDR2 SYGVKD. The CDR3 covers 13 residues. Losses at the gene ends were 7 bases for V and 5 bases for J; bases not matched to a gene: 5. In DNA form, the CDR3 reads TGTGCCATCAACCGGGACAGGGGCCACGAGCAGTACTTC. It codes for CAINRDRGHEQYF.

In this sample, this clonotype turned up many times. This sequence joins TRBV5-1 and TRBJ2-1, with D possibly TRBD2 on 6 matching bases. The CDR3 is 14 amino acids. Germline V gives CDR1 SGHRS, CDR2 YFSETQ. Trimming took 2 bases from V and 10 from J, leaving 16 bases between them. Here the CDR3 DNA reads TGCGCCAGCAGCTTATTAAAGGACGGAGGGGAGCAGTTCTTC. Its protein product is CASSLLKDGGEQFF.

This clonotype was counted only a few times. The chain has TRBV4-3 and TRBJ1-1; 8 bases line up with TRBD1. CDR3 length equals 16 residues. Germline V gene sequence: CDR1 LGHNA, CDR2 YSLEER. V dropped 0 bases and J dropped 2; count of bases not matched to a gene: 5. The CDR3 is CASSQDPTGGNTEAFF. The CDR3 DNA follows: TGCGCCAGCAGCCAAGACCCTACAGGGGGTAACACTGAAGCTTTCTTT.

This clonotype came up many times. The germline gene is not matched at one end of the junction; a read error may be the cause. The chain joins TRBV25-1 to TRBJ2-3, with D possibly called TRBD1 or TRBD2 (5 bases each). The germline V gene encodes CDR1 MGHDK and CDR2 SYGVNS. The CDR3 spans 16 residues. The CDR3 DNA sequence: TGCGCCAGCAGTGAGGGGCTAGCCCCCTTCCGAGATACGCAGTATTTT. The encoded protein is CASSEGLAPFRDTQYF.

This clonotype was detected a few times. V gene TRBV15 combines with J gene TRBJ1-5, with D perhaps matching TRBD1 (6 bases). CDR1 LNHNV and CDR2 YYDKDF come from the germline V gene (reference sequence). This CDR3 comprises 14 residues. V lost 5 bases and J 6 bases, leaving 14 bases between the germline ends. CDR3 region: CATSPEGGGQPQHF. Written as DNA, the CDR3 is TGTGCCACCAGCCCAGAGGGGGGTGGTCAGCCCCAGCATTTT. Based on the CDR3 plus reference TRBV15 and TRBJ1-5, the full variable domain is DAMVIQNPRYQVTQFGKPVTLSCSQTLNHNVMYWYQQKSSQAPKLLFHYYDKDFNNEADTPDNFQSRRPNTSFCFLDIRSPGLGDTAMYLCATSPEGGGQPQHFGDGTRLSIL.

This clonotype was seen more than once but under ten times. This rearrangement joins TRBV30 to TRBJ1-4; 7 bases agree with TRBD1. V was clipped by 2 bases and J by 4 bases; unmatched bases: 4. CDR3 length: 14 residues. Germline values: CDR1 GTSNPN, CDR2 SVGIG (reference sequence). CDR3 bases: TGTGCCTGGAGTTGGGGGGACAGTAATGAAAAACTGTTTTTT. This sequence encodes CAWSWGDSNEKLFF.

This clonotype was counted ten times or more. The DNA of the CDR3 is TGTGCCATCAGTGAGTCCGAGGGCGGCGAGCAGTACTTC. Translated, it gives CAISESEGGEQYF. This chain joins TRBV10-3 and TRBJ2-7; perhaps TRBD2 as D (5 bases). Looked up from germline, CDR1 is ENHRY and CDR2 is SYGVKD. The CDR3 extends over 13 amino acids. V lost 0 bases and J 6 bases, leaving 9 bases between the germline ends.

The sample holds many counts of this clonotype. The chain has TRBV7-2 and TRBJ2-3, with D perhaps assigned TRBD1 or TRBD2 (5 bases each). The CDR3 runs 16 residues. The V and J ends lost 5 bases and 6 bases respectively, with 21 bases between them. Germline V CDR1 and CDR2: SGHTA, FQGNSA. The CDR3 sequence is CASSQGFITPGDTQYF. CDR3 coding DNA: TGTGCCAGCAGCCAGGGTTTCATAACTCCGGGGGATACGCAGTATTTT.

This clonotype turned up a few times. Here the CDR3 DNA reads TGTGCCAGCAGCTTAGGTCCCGGGGGCCCCTACAATGAGCAGTTCTTC. It specifies CASSLGPGGPYNEQFF. The V gene is TRBV7-2, the J gene TRBJ2-1; D possibly uses TRBD1 or TRBD2 (6 bases each). V lost 1 base and J 2 bases, leaving 12 bases between the germline ends. Germline values: CDR1 SGHTA, CDR2 FQGNSA. The CDR3 loop spans 16 amino acids.

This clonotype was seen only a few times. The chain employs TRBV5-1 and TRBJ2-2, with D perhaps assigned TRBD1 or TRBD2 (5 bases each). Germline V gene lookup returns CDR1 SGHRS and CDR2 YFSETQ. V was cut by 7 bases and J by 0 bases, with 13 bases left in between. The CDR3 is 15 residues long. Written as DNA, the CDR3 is TGCGCCAGCCACCCGGGGCAGCCGAACACCGGGGAGCTGTTTTTT. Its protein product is CASHPGQPNTGELFF.

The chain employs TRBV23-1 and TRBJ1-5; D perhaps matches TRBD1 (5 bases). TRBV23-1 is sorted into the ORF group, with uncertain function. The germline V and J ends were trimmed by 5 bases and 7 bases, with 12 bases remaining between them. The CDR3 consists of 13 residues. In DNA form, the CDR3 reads TGCGCCAGCAGTTACCTATGGGGGCAGCCCCAGCATTTT. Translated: CASSYLWGQPQHF.

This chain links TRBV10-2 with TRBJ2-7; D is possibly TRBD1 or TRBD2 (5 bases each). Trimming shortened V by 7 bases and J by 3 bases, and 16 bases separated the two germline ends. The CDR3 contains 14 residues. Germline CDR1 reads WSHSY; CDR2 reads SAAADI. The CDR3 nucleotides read TGCGCCAGCATGAATAAGAGGGACGGCTACGAGCAGTACGTC. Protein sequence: CASMNKRDGYEQYV.

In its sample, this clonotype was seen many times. The DNA for the CDR3 is TGCGCCAGCAGCCCACTAGCGGGGTACAATGAGCAGTTCTTC. Protein product: CASSPLAGYNEQFF. This chain joins TRBV5-1 and TRBJ2-1, with TRBD2 identical over 10 bases. The germline V gene has CDR1 SGHRS and CDR2 YFSETQ. This CDR3 has 14 residues. V gave up 4 bases and J gave up 4 bases; unmatched junction bases: 2. Looking up the rest from reference TRBV5-1 and TRBJ2-1 gives the full variable domain: KAGVTQTPRYLIKTRGQQVTLSCSPISGHRSVSWYQQTPGQGLQFLFEYFSETQRNKGNFPGRFSGRQFSNSRSEMNVSTLELGDSALYLCASSPLAGYNEQFFGPGTRLTVL.

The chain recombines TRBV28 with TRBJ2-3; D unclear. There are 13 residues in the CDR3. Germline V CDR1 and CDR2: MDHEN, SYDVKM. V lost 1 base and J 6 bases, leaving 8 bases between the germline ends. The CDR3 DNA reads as TGTGCCAGCAGTTTATCGGTGGGGGATACGCAGTATTTT. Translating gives CASSLSVGDTQYF.

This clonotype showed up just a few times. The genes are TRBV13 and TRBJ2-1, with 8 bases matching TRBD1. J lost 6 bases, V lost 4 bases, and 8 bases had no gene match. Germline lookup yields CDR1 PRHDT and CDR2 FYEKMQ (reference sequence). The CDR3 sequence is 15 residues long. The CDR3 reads CASSSQGARGNEQFF. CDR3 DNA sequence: TGTGCCAGCAGCTCTCAGGGGGCGCGGGGCAATGAGCAGTTCTTC.

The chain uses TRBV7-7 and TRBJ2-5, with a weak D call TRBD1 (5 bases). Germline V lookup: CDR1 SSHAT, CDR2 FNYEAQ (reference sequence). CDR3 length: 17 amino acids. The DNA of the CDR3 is TGTGCTAGCTCACCCTACTTGGACACCCAGTACCAAGAGACCCAGTACTTC. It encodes CASSPYLDTQYQETQYF.

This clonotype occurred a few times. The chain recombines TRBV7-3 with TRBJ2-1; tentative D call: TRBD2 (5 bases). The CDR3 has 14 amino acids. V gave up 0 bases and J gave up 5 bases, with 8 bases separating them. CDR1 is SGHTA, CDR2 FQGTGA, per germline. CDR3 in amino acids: CASSLTGLNNEQFF. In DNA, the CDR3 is TGTGCCAGCAGCTTAACAGGACTGAACAATGAGCAGTTCTTC.